The 8 T cell receptor beta chains given below trace back to one sample, sequenced in a study of blood T cell repertoires in COVID-19. Clones were sequenced by immunoSEQ multiplex PCR, and TCRdb holds only the in-frame ones, with some missing. Of 250,000 or so clones listed, around nine tenths were seen once; the top ten hold approximately 9%. Sequences were obtained from PBMCs or T cells enriched from blood (not recorded which). The receptors here all came from a man aged 35 to 55 who had recovered from COVID-19.

The chain couples TRBV28 to TRBJ1-4, with no clear D. The CDR3 consists of 16 residues. V dropped 3 bases and J dropped 6 bases, with 17 bases sitting between them. Germline CDR1 reads MDHEN; CDR2 reads SYDVKM. The CDR3 loop reads CASSFSSSLGDEKLFF. CDR3 sequence (DNA): TGTGCCAGCAGTTTCTCTTCGTCGCTGGGAGATGAAAAACTGTTTTTT. The full variable domain, completed using reference TRBV28 and TRBJ1-4, is DVKVTQSSRYLVKRTGEKVFLECVQDMDHENMFWYRQDPGLGLRLIYFSYDVKMKEKGDIPEGYSVSREKKERFSLILESASTNQTSMYLCASSFSSSLGDEKLFFGSGTQLSVL.

This chain uses TRBV7-9 with TRBJ2-1, with 10 bases that match TRBD2. This CDR3 has 17 residues. CDR1 SEHNR and CDR2 FQNEAQ come from the germline V gene (reference sequence). V lost 0 bases and J lost 5; bases outside the gene matches: 7. The CDR3 DNA is TGTGCCAGCAGCTTAGCCCTAAGCGGGGGGGCCCACAATGAGCAGTTCTTC. Encoded protein: CASSLALSGGAHNEQFF. Based on the CDR3 plus reference TRBV7-9 and TRBJ2-1, the full variable domain is DTGVSQNPRHKITKRGQNVTFRCDPISEHNRLYWYRQTLGQGPEFLTYFQNEAQLEKSRLLSDRFSAERPKGSFSTLEIQRTEQGDSAMYLCASSLALSGGAHNEQFFGPGTRLTVL.

CDR3 nucleotide sequence: TGTGCCAGCAGCCCCATGCGGGGCTCTGGGGCCAACGTCCTGACTTTC. Its translation: CASSPMRGSGANVLTF. The J gene is TRBJ2-6, the V gene TRBV7-8; D perhaps matches TRBD2 (6 bases). Per germline, CDR1 SGHVS and CDR2 FQNEAQ. The V gene lost 5 bases and the J gene lost 0 bases, with 11 bases spanning the gap. The CDR3 is 16 amino acids.

The chain recombines TRBV28 with TRBJ1-1; 10 positions match TRBD1. Germline V gene sequence: CDR1 MDHEN, CDR2 SYDVKM. The J segment lost 0 bases and the V segment lost 4 bases, leaving 5 bases of the junction unmatched. The CDR3 is 16 residues long. For the CDR3, the DNA is TGTGCCAGCAGTTCCTCGGGACAGGGGATGAACACTGAAGCTTTCTTT. Protein sequence: CASSSSGQGMNTEAFF.

The chain carries TRBV19 and TRBJ2-5; weak D call: TRBD1 (6 bases). Germline V gives CDR1 LNHDA, CDR2 SQIVND (reference sequence). The CDR3 covers 15 residues. V dropped 4 bases and J dropped 2 bases, with 14 bases sitting between them. The CDR3 sequence: CASSRPSGVQETQYF. The CDR3 nucleotides read TGTGCCAGTAGTAGACCCTCAGGGGTACAAGAGACCCAGTACTTC.

J is TRBJ1-3 and V is TRBV27; D is ambiguous. CDR1 is MNHEY and CDR2 is SMNVEV in the germline V gene (reference sequence). The CDR3 is 15 residues long. The V end was cut by 4 bases, the J end by 0 bases, with 10 bases between. This CDR3 reads CASSSDFGSGNTIYF. CDR3 sequence (DNA): TGTGCCAGCAGTTCGGACTTCGGCTCTGGAAACACCATATATTTT.

The genes are TRBV18 and TRBJ2-5, with D possibly TRBD2 on 5 matching bases. V was shortened by 3 bases and J by 5 bases, with 10 bases between the two germline ends. This CDR3 has 13 amino acids. Germline V gene lookup returns CDR1 KGHSH and CDR2 LQKENI. CDR3 in amino acids: CASSPDLGETQYF. The CDR3 DNA sequence: TGTGCCAGCTCACCGGACTTAGGGGAGACCCAGTACTTC. Variable domain in full (rest from reference TRBV18 and TRBJ2-5): NAGVMQNPRHLVRRRGQEARLRCSPMKGHSHVYWYRQLPEEGLKFMVYLQKENIIDESGMPKERFSAEFPKEGPSILRIQQVVRGDSAAYFCASSPDLGETQYFGPGTRLLVL.

This CDR3 is CATSIQGSNQPQHF. CDR3 DNA sequence: TGTGCCACCAGCATACAGGGTAGCAATCAGCCCCAGCATTTT. This chain connects TRBV15 to TRBJ1-5, with D maybe TRBD1 (6 bases). Germline V gene lookup returns CDR1 LNHNV and CDR2 YYDKDF (reference sequence). V shed 4 bases and J shed 0 bases, with 7 bases lying between them. The length of the CDR3 is 14 residues.